This is a list of T cell receptor beta chains from one sample in a study of response to subunit inactivated influenza vaccine. TCRdb ran MiXCR on the RT-PCR reads and lists one entry per CDR3 protein. The data show hundreds of thousands of distinct CDR3 sequences, with about 11% seen just once and approximately 11% held by the top ten. The same data also went into a second study, on T cells expressing NK-cell markers.

The sequenced sample was PBMCs from blood, obtained on the day of vaccination. Receptor source: a man between 50 and 59 years old who received an inactivated influenza vaccine. Each CDR3 is given with its conserved first and last residue.

TRBV2,TRBJ2-5,CASSERQFAQYF
TRBV4-3,TRBJ2-2,CASSQDWLAGGARTGELFF
TRBV18,TRBJ2-5,CASSPFTGGLQETQYF
TRBV5-5,TRBJ2-7,CASSQLAGVVPEQYF
TRBV2,TRBJ2-1,CASAALGLIEQFF
TRBV5-1,TRBJ2-5,CASSPGTGVSETQYF
TRBV15,TRBJ2-7,CATRREKGNTYEQYF
TRBV4-3,TRBJ2-1,CASSQDRGPSEQFF
TRBV7-9,TRBJ2-4,CASSPPAVAKNIQYF
TRBV20-1,TRBJ2-3,CSAPLADTQYF
TRBV11-2,TRBJ1-1,CASSQTSYTEAFF
TRBV12-3/TRBV12-4,TRBJ2-7,CASSQDRASYEQYF
TRBV6-1,TRBJ1-5,CASNKGQRISNQPQHF
TRBV29-1,TRBJ1-2,CSVEPGQGNKNYGYTF
TRBV5-1,TRBJ2-7,CASSYGTSGVGEQYF
TRBV5-1,TRBJ2-2,CASSLQGGDTGELFF
TRBV5-1,TRBJ2-5,CASSRRTSAEETQYF
TRBV20-1,TRBJ2-7,CSARDRGVLEQYF
TRBV6-2/TRBV6-3,TRBJ1-1,CASRAGVWDTEAFF
TRBV6-1,TRBJ2-2,CASRRGGDTGELFF
TRBV20-1,TRBJ1-2,CSARDSLTPNYGYTF
TRBV3-1,TRBJ1-1,CASSPAGPTRSTEAFF